This T cell receptor (beta chain) derives from a study of regulatory T cells in long-lasting Graves disease (TCRdb year 2021). The study in broad terms: In the newly diagnosed Graves' disease group, patients had been taking antithyroid drugs for less than 3 months. The study was conducted in China and was registered as a clinical trial. A total of some 33 samples were covered by TCR sequencing, comprising 13 persistent and about 20 newly diagnosed Graves' disease patients. This study used TCR sequencing and RNA sequencing of peripheral blood to compare persistent Graves' disease patients against newly diagnosed Graves' disease patients.

With regard to this clonotype: This clone's antigen is unknown. No base-level quality is on record; no much larger clone is a single base apart.

The time point tag for this specimen amounts to: newly diagnosed GD, antithyroid drugs for less than 3 months. For both TCR sequencing and RNA sequencing, RNA was extracted from PBMCs using TRIzol. Graves' disease was diagnosed according to American Thyroid Association guidelines. Patients for the study were recruited at an endocrinology department in Xi'an, China. Each patient gave approximately 10 milliliters of peripheral blood, collected in an EDTA anticoagulant tube. Ficoll Paque Plus density gradient separation was used to isolate PBMCs, and no additional T cell sorting was done. An Agilent 2100 Bioanalyzer and agarose gel were used to assess RNA quality, and a NanoDrop 2000 was used to measure RNA concentration. The full study reports these points: Sequencing and analysis were restricted to the TCR beta chain. Peripheral blood alone was examined, since thyroid tissue, which constituted the primary lesion, could not be accessed. The authors acknowledged the small sample size as a limitation that may reduce accuracy. Compared with newly diagnosed patients, persistent Graves' disease patients had lower TCR Shannon entropy and fewer highly expanded clones, which suggests clonal expansion. More public clonotypes were shared among persistent patients (more than 2,500) than among newly diagnosed patients (966).

Libraries were constructed by multiplex PCR. The sequencer listed for this sample is Illumina HiSeq 4000. iRepertoire HTBI primers and Arm-PCR amplification of CDR3 regions were used to construct TCR beta libraries. Before sequencing, the PCR products went through gel purification. As for the authors' bioinformatics: A total of around 59 TRBV and approximately 15 TRBJ segments were identified across samples and were used for gene usage analysis of CDR3 amino acid clonotypes. COPE and FqMerger were used to merge the filtered high-quality paired reads into contigs. BLAST was used to align contigs to IMGT TRBV, TRBD and TRBJ reference genes, and CDR3 was defined according to IMGT. Any clonotype with a frequency above 0.1% was classified as a highly expanded clone. Shannon entropy was used to measure repertoire diversity, and the Gini coefficient was used to measure V-J evenness. A clonotype found in more than one individual was treated as public. TCRdb's own reprocessing of the public reads used fastp at Q25 and MiXCR and kept productive beta chains. CDR3 protein sequences are deduplicated, and each keeps its most common genes and DNA. These V and J calls are TCRdb output, not the study's own analysis. A total of about 610,000 distinct CDR3 sequences appear in this sample, about 16% of them only once. About 11% of the sample goes to the ten largest clones.

In addition, the sample was reused for a study of T cells in Graves' hyperthyroidism and ophthalmopathy. Drawing on the second study: Stable Graves' hyperthyroidism was defined as no progression to ophthalmopathy during 18 months of follow-up. Hyperthyroidism patients were aged 18 to 65 years and newly diagnosed, with disease duration of less than 2 months. Exclusion was applied to patients with uncontrolled infections, other autoimmune diseases, pregnancy or lactation. Clinical symptoms, serum thyroxine and TRAb, thyroid ultrasound, and orbital computed tomography formed the basis for the diagnoses. The TCR CDR3 was subjected to a first round of RT-PCR using the HTBI primer set and the Qiagen OneStep RT-PCR kit. Most expanded thyroid clonotypes (frequency above 0.001) were also found in blood, which suggests that blood repertoires may mirror thyroid immune responses. Ophthalmopathy was separated from stable hyperthyroidism by a 13 V-J signature model, with about 88% sensitivity and approximately 84% specificity obtained in cross-validation and 80%/75% obtained in testing. In validation, the model predicted progression to ophthalmopathy a median of approximately 6.6 months before onset, with roughly 70% sensitivity and 72.22% specificity. TCR V-J signatures able to tell the groups apart were searched for in a discovery cohort of more than 90 patients, of whom fewer than 45 had Graves' ophthalmopathy and about 60 had stable Graves' hyperthyroidism. Prospective prediction of ophthalmopathy was tested in an independent validation cohort of some 19 hyperthyroidism patients and 17 patients who later progressed to ophthalmopathy. The roughly 91 discovery patients were randomly divided into training and test sets at a 7:3 ratio. In more than 5 Graves' hyperthyroidism patients, the study also compared T-cell repertoires from thyroid tissue with T-cell repertoires from blood. After sampling, hyperthyroidism patients received methimazole starting at 30 mg daily, and ophthalmopathy patients received high-dose intravenous methylprednisolone. The libraries were constructed in a second round of multiplex PCR and then size-selected and purified. Sequencing of the libraries was done on an Illumina HiSeq2000 using paired-end 100 bp reads. SOAPnuke was used to process the raw data, throwing out any read that contained adapters or uncalled bases, had a mean Phred below 15, or lacked an exact constant-primer or identifier match. COPE v1.2.5 was used to merge the high-quality paired reads, and each unique nucleotide sequence was defined as a clonotype. MiTCR v1.1 was used to align the clonotypes against IMGT TRBV, TRBD and TRBJ reference segments. Only V-J combinations with frequency above 0.0001, covering about 99% of repertoires, were analysed. A TCS score was defined as the ratio between F50 (clonal expansion) and ExV (chaos), using BLOSUM62-based TCRdist between CDR3 peptides within each V-J. Welch's t-statistics and random forest reduced some 510 V-J features to around 14, which were used in a naive Bayes classifier (R e1071). Sample size was not statistically predetermined, and blinding of investigators to group allocation was not performed. The paper reports TCR Vbeta CDR3 sequencing of approximately 140 peripheral blood samples: some 41 ophthalmopathy, about 75 hyperthyroidism and 17 progressor patients.

The sample consisted of peripheral blood mononuclear cells (PBMCs), taken at new diagnosis, from a patient treated with antithyroid drugs. The receptor was isolated from a man aged 18 to 29 with Graves disease. Donor details come from another sample of the same person, matched by shared clones.

The CDR3 here reads CAISAAMRNTEAFF. The DNA reads as follows: TGTGCCATCAGTGCAGCAATGAGGAACACTGAAGCTTTCTTT. Recombination connected TRBV10-3 to TRBJ1-1; the D gene identity is not certain. The CDR3 numbers 14 residues from cysteine through phenylalanine. CDR3 DNA is the only sequence kept; it has 42 bases, read in frame from the first base. V drops 4 bases and J drops 1 base, leaving 10 bases in between. As encoded in the germline V gene, CDR1 is ENHRY while CDR2 is SYGVKD.